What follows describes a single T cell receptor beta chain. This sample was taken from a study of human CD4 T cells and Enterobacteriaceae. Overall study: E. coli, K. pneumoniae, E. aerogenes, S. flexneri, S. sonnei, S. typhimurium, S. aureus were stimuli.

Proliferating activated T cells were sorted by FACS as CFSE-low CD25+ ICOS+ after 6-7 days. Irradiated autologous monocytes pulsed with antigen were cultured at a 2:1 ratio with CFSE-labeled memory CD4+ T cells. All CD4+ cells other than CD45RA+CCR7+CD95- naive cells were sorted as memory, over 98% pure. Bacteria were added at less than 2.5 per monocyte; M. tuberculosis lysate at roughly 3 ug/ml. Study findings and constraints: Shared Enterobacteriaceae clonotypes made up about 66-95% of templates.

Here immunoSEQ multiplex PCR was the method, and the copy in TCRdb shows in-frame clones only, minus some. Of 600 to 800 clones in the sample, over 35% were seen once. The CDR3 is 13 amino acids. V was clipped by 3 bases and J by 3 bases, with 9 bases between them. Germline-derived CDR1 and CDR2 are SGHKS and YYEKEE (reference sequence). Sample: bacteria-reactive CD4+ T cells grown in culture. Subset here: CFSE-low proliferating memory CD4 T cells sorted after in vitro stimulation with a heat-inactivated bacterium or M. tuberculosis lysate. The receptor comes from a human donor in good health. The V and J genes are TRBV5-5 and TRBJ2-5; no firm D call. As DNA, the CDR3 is TGTGCCAGCAGCTGGTCACAGAAAGAGACCCAGTACTTC. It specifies CASSWSQKETQYF.